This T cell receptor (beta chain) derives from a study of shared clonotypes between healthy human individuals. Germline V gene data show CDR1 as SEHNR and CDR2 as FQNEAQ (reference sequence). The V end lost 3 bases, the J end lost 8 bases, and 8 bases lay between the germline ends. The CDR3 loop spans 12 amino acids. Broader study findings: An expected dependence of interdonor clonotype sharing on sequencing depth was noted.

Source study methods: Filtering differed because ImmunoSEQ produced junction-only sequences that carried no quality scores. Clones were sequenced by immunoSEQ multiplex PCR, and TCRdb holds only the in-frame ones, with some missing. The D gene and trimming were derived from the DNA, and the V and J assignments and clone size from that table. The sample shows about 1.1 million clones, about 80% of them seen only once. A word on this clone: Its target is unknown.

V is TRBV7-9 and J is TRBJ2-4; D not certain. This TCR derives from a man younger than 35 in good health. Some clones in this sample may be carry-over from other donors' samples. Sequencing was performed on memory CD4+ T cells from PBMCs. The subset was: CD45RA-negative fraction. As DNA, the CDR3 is TGTGCCAGCAGCTTTGTGTCGGACATTCAGTACTTC. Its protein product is CASSFVSDIQYF.